This T cell receptor (beta chain) was retrieved from a study of cytomegalovirus exposure and HLA in healthy donors. The PCR contained 60 Vbeta and 13 Jbeta primers. TCRdb's copy holds only in-frame clones and misses some; the assay was immunoSEQ multiplex PCR. This table has about 200,000 clones, roughly four fifths appearing once. Germline loops: CDR1 SGDLS, CDR2 YYNGEE. This CDR3 spans 14 amino acids. Deletions cut 4 bases from V and 7 bases from J, with 17 bases between. V and J are TRBV9 and TRBJ1-2, with D possibly matching TRBD1 (6 bases). This TCR was recovered from a man in his late teens or twenties in good health and CMV-seronegative. The material sequenced was PBMCs. The chain's CDR3 is CASSLSGGGFGYTF. The CDR3 DNA sequence: TGTGCCAGCAGCCTATCGGGTGGGGGCTTTGGCTACACCTTC. The whole variable domain, remainder taken from reference TRBV9 and TRBJ1-2, is DSGVTQTPKHLITATGQRVTLRCSPRSGDLSVYWYQQSLDQGLQFLIQYYNGEERAKGNILERFSAQQFPDLHSELNLSSLELGDSALYFCASSLSGGGFGYTFGSGTRLTVV.